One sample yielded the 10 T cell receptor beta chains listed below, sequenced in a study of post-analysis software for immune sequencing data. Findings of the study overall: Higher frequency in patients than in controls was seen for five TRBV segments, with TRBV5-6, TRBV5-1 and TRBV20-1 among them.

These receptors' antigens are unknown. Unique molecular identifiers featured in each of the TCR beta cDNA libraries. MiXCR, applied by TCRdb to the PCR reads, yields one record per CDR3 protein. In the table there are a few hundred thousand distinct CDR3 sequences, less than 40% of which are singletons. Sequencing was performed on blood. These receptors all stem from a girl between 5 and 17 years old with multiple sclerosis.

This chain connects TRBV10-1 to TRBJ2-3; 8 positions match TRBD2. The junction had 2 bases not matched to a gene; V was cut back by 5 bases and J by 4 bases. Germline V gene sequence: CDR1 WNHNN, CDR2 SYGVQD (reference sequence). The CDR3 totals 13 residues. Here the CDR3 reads CASSPGLADTQYF. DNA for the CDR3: TGCGCCAGCAGTCCGGGACTAGCAGATACGCAGTATTTT.

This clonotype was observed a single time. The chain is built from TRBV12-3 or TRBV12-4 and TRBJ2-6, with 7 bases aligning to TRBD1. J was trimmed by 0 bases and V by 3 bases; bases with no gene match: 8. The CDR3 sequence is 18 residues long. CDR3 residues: CASSFYRGHSSGANVLTF. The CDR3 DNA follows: TGTGCCAGCAGTTTCTACAGGGGCCACAGCTCTGGGGCCAACGTCCTGACTTTC.

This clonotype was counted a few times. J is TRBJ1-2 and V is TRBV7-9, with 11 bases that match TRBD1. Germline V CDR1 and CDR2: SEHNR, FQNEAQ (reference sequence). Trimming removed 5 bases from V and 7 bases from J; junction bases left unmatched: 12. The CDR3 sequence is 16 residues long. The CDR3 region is CASSPPRDRGYSGYTF. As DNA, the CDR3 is TGTGCCAGCAGCCCCCCGCGGGACAGGGGGTACAGTGGCTACACCTTC.

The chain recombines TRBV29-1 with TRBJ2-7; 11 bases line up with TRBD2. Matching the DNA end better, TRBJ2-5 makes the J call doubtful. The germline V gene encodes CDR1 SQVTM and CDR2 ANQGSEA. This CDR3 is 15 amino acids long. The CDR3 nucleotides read TGCAGCGTTCACCCACTAGCGGGGGTCTCGGAGACCCAGTACTTC. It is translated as CSVHPLAGVSETQYF.

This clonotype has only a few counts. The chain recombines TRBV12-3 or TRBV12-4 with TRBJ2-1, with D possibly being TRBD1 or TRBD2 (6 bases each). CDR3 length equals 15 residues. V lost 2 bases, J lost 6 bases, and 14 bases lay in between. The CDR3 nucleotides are TGTGCCAGCAGTTTATACGGGGGCCTTGCCAATGAGCAGTTCTTC. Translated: CASSLYGGLANEQFF.

As DNA, the CDR3 is TGCAGCGTGAACACGGGAGGCAGCTATGGCTACACCTTC. The encoded protein is CSVNTGGSYGYTF. The chain uses TRBV29-1 and TRBJ1-2, with unresolved D. V lost 6 bases and J lost 4, with 15 bases in between. Germline-derived CDR1 and CDR2 are SQVTM and ANQGSEA. There are 13 residues in the CDR3.

CDR3: CSVVRGAEAFF. CDR3 DNA sequence: TGCAGCGTTGTGAGGGGAGCTGAAGCTTTCTTT. The chain uses TRBV29-1 and TRBJ1-1, with a tentative D call TRBD1 (5 bases). The CDR3 is 11 residues long. The V and J ends lost 4 bases and 6 bases respectively, with 9 bases between them. CDR1 is SQVTM and CDR2 is ANQGSEA in the germline V gene.

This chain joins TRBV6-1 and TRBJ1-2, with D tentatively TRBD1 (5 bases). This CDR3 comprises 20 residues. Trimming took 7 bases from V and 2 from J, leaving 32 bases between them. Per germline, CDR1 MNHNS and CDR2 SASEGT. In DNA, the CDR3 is TGTGCCAGCAATCCTGGGACGAGGGTAGGCCAGTCAGCAGCCAACTATGGCTACACCTTC. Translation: CASNPGTRVGQSAANYGYTF.

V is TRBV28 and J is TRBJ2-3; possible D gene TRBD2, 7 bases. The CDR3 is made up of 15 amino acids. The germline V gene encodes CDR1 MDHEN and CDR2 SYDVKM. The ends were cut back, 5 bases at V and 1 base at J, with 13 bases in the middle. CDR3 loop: CASSPWGGRTDTQYF. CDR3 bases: TGTGCCAGCAGTCCCTGGGGGGGCCGCACAGATACGCAGTATTTT.

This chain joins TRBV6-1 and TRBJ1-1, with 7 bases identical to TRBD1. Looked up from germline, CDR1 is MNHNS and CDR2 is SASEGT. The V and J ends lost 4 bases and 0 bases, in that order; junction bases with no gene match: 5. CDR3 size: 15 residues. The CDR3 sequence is CASSAHQGVNTEAFF. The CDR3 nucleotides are TGTGCCAGCAGTGCTCATCAGGGGGTGAACACTGAAGCTTTCTTT.